This T cell receptor beta chain was sequenced in a study of cytomegalovirus exposure and HLA in healthy donors (dated by TCRdb to about 2017). Regarding the research as a whole: In an earlier analysis of roughly 500 of the donors, 276 Gb of sequence data and 90 million to 120 million unique TCR beta sequences from roughly 190 million T cells were reported. Of the roughly 400 genotyped donors, 65% to 90% fell in the genetic ancestry cluster associated with self-reported Caucasian donors. The study aimed to test whether signatures of past pathogen exposure could be identified by cataloging public T cell receptors. All discovery cohort repertoires had been generated on a single sequencing platform. The study used immunosequencing to profile the T cell repertoires of hundreds of subjects and linked those repertoires to cytomegalovirus serostatus. An earlier analysis of nearly 600 of the donors applied high-throughput TCR beta sequencing to assess whether each TCR beta V gene segment acted as functional or pseudogenic. A later analysis re-examined previously published TCR beta repertoires from over 500 donors and added high-resolution HLA genotyping to investigate patterns of TCR occurrence. The study combined high-throughput TCR immunosequencing, statistical association of individual TCRs with disease status, and machine learning to predict cytomegalovirus infection status. About 280 gigabases of sequencing data and 75 million to 85 million unique TCR sequences made up an early release that covered some 640 HLA-typed donors. Among some 400 genotyped donors of the cohort, an average of about 220,000 unique TCR beta nucleotide sequences was sequenced per donor, of which roughly 17% were non-productive. Genome-wide SNP genotypes for about 65% of the roughly 700 donors were used in a later genetic analysis, which treated that subset as a discovery cohort. Because of strong linkage in the cohort, 4 to 6 DR-DQ haplotypes were treated as single units for association and clustering. Donor age, sex, ethnicity and CMV serostatus were collected together with the repertoire data. In the later analysis, no new phenotypic data were used to find candidate immune exposures; instead, reliance was placed on TCR beta sequences and their occurrence across donors. HLA typing included class I and class II loci at four-digit resolution. Besides the first cohort of more than 650 subjects, a separate validation cohort made up of over a hundred different subjects was used. Typing coverage differed by locus: A, B, C, DRB1 and DQB1 were typed in roughly 629-640 donors, DQA1 in 500 to 550, DPA1 in around 600, and DPB1 in around 490. Overall results and qualifications from the work: Three of the identified cytomegalovirus-associated TCR beta chains were confirmed in vitro to be specific for cytomegalovirus antigens. A further reported finding was that TCR beta sequences accurately predicted the HLA-A and HLA-B alleles for most subjects in the first cohort. Seventeen rarely observed V segments, including chromosome 9 orphons, were excluded from the earlier analysis of some 590 of the donors because counts were too low. In both the original and validation cohorts, the classifier was reported to diagnose cytomegalovirus status with high specificity and sensitivity. The study listed approximately 150 TCR beta chains as associated with cytomegalovirus. Several of the top co-occurrence clusters appeared to be linked to parvovirus B19, influenza, CMV and Epstein-Barr virus, according to a later analysis. In a later analysis, 16,951 TCR beta sequences were associated with specific HLA alleles at a false discovery rate of 0.05. HLA typing was unavailable for some donors at each locus, so association tests used only the typed subset. In a later analysis, HLA-associated TCR beta chains showed more clonal expansion and lower generation probabilities than non-associated chains that were equally common. Roughly uniform sequencing depth across donors was assumed in presence/absence analyses, although this assumption may not hold. In a later analysis, the rate of TCR association differed among HLA loci, with DRB1 alleles having the most associated TCRs and HLA-C alleles having the fewest. When HLA alleles, especially DR and DQ, strongly co-occurred, attributing TCR associations to individual alleles was difficult. Some IMGT-functional V segments, including TRBV6-2 and TRBV6-3, could not be told apart with the 87-base-pair reads, so those segments were excluded. Immune exposure information for the cohort was limited to CMV serostatus. While some public TCRs were present in many individuals, most TCR sequences turned up only very rarely across donors. An association between a missense DCLRE1C variant and V-gene and J-gene trimming of TCR beta chains was found in a later genetic analysis and replicated in an independent cohort. In a later analysis, most CMV-associated TCR beta chains were found to appear HLA-restricted, with HLA associations seemingly driven largely by CMV exposure. In an earlier analysis of roughly 560 of the donors, most TCR beta V segments were observed in productive rearrangements about 90% or about 30% of the time, broadly matching IMGT annotations. Correlated functional status among segregating V segments might be attributable to linkage disequilibrium, but an unknown experimental factor could not be ruled out. The sequencing pipeline was judged likely to have produced a cluster of highly shared sequence variants as a technical artifact. The authors suggested that the approach could potentially be extended to other disease states and immunological phenotypes. According to a later genetic analysis, donors in an Asian-associated ancestry cluster had fewer N-insertions in productive TCRs than the approximately 670-donor mean. Only TCR beta chains were sequenced in this cohort, and the absence of alpha or paired-chain data limited detectable features.

CDR1 and CDR2 are drawn from the germline V gene: MDHEN, SYDVKM. CDR3 length: 16 amino acids, cysteine to phenylalanine. The kept DNA is CDR3 alone, 48 bases in frame from the first base. The junction carries 12 bases between V and J, which are trimmed by 4 bases and 2 bases respectively. The cohort consisted of 670 or so healthy bone marrow donors. At the time of sampling, all cohort members were nominally healthy, though unrecorded immune exposures were likely present. The donor tested CMV seropositive and was one of the 289 seropositive cohort members. A peripheral blood sample was provided by each donor, and peripheral blood mononuclear cells were used for TCR beta sequencing. The Qiagen DNeasy Blood Extraction Kit was used to extract genomic DNA from the blood cell samples. On this clone itself: Its antigen is unknown. Qualities for individual bases were not recorded, and no much larger clone is one base off.

Library creation used the immunoSEQ multiplex PCR assay. For the multiplex PCR, a mixture combining 60 forward primers for TCR Vbeta segments and 13 reverse primers for TCR Jbeta segments was used. Amplification of the CDR3 region of rearranged TCR beta genes was performed with a multiplex PCR assay on genomic DNA. The Illumina HiSeq System was used to sequence the amplified TCR beta libraries as 87-base-pair reads. In the paper's pipeline: In a later analysis, tens of millions of unique TCR beta chains were counted across the approximately 670 repertoires, and some 10 million of these chains were shared by at least two donors. To remove PCR and sequencing errors, raw reads were error-corrected and collapsed into unique sequences using a nearest-neighbor algorithm that merged closely related sequences. To assign V, D and J gene segments, CDR3 sequences were aligned to IMGT reference sequences. For a sequence to be retained, a match of at least six nucleotides was required to both a V gene segment and a J gene segment. A rearrangement was called productive if the CDR3 had no stop codons and remained in frame with V and J, and every other rearrangement was called non-productive. Following IMGT convention, CDR3 was defined as the stretch from the second conserved V-encoded cysteine to the conserved J-encoded phenylalanine. In an earlier analysis of more than 550 of the donors, sequences lacking an unambiguous match to a single V gene segment were excluded. An earlier analysis of a few hundred of the donors classified V segments as functional when productive rearrangements were above 56.7% and as segregating when the standard deviation between donors was above 5%. A statistical classification framework was developed to diagnose cytomegalovirus status using the catalog of TCR beta chain sequences. In a later analysis, TCR nucleotide sequences were compared against IMGT/GENE-DB human TR gene sequences so that V and J genes could be assigned. In a later analysis, CDR3 sequences and most-parsimonious VDJ recombination scenarios were assigned using the TCRdist pipeline. In a later analysis, every TCR beta chain was defined by the combination of its CDR3 amino acid sequence and its V-gene family, and reads without a unique V-gene family were dropped. As a way to deal with suspected cross-contamination and a sequencing artifact, a later analysis dropped 450 to 600 nucleotide sequences that were highly shared and had low generation probability. A later analysis calculated a clonal expansion index for each public chain from normalized within-repertoire ranks of inferred template counts. In a later analysis, generation probabilities were computed using a VDJ recombination model fitted to out-of-frame rearrangements, and the results were checked against IGoR. A later analysis scored TCR-TCR, TCR-HLA and TCR-CMV co-occurrence with hypergeometric tests, applying a repertoire-size bias correction to TCR pairs. False discovery rates were estimated in a later analysis by permuting HLA or CMV assignments 20 times. In a later analysis, co-occurring TCRs were grouped using DBSCAN, with TCRdist sequence similarity added in when clustering inside HLA-allele-positive subsets. Repertoires with fewer than 30,000 or more than 120,000 public chains were left out of co-occurrence clustering, as were about 5 repertoires with anomalous nucleotide sharing. Drawn from immuneACCESS, this table holds only the in-frame rearrangements with V and J called that TCRdb kept. Clones are partly lost; checked studies trace under half to an unresolved V gene and leave the rest unexplained. Clone size and the V and J calls come from that table; the DNA yielded D and trimming. Within this sample are about 120,000 clones, with under 90% of them counted one time only. In total, the top ten clones hold approximately 8.8% of the sample.

The rearranged chain carries TRBV28 and TRBJ2-6; matching of 7 bases hints at TRBD2 as the D gene. The sequence was obtained from a female donor in good health and CMV-seropositive. Sequenced: PBMCs. The bases read TGTGCCAGCAGTTCCGGGGGGCAGCCTGGGGCCAACGTCCTGACTTTC. This yields the protein CASSSGGQPGANVLTF.